The next 27 T cell receptor beta chains were all read from a single sample in a study of molecular identifiers for immune sequencing clone quantification. TCRdb reanalysed the PCR reads using MiXCR and keeps one entry per CDR3 protein. The sample yields about half a million distinct CDR3 sequences, around a fifth seen once. Specimen: naive CD8+ T cells from blood, with Jurkat cell RNA spiked in. Sample subset: FACS-sorted CD8+CD4-CCR7+CD45RA+ naive T cells. These TCRs come from a human donor in good health. Some libraries in this study had Jurkat cell RNA spiked in.

In this sample, this clonotype turned up many times. This chain joins TRBV5-6 and TRBJ2-3; 7 bases fit TRBD1. The CDR3 runs 18 residues. The ends lost 0 bases at V and 2 bases at J; junction bases unmatched: 12. The germline CDR1 and CDR2 sequences are SGHDT and YYEEEE. DNA for the CDR3: TGTGCCAGCAGCTTGGGATTGGCGGACAGGATTAACACAGATACGCAGTATTTT. Translated, it gives CASSLGLADRINTDTQYF.

This clonotype has at least ten counts. The V gene is TRBV6-1, the J gene TRBJ2-3, with TRBD1 matching 8 bases. Germline trimming cut 3 bases from V and 5 bases from J; bases unmatched to any gene: 7. There are 15 residues in the CDR3. Per the germline V gene, CDR1 is MNHNS and CDR2 is SASEGT. The CDR3 DNA follows: TGTGCCAGCAGTGAGGCAGGGGGCATGATAGATACGCAGTATTTT. It codes for CASSEAGGMIDTQYF.

Comments on this clonotype: A much larger clone sits a single nucleotide away, making a read error possible. The V call is TRBV7-9, the J call TRBJ1-1; D gene ambiguous. This CDR3 spans 15 amino acids. From germline, CDR1 is SEHNR and CDR2 FQNEAQ (reference sequence). The CDR3 spells CANSLVSGRDGEAFF. CDR3 in DNA: TGTGCCAACAGCTTAGTCTCAGGAAGAGACGGTGAAGCTTTCTTT.

The V gene is TRBV28, the J gene TRBJ1-1; D gene unclear. The CDR3 is 15 residues long. Trimming removed 5 bases from V and 1 base from J, with 14 bases in between. In germline, CDR1 is MDHEN, CDR2 SYDVKM. The CDR3: CASSPRTSQNTEAFF. In DNA form, the CDR3 reads TGTGCCAGCAGTCCCCGTACAAGCCAGAACACTGAAGCTTTCTTT.

This clonotype was counted many times. The chain employs TRBV7-2 and TRBJ1-2; no clear D gene. Germline values: CDR1 SGHTA, CDR2 FQGNSA. Trimming stripped 4 bases from V and 2 bases from J, with 11 bases between. CDR3 length: 14 residues. DNA of the CDR3: TGTGCCAGCAGCTCGATTCAGGTGAACTATGGCTACACCTTC. This sequence encodes CASSSIQVNYGYTF.

This chain links TRBV28 with TRBJ1-5; D is possibly TRBD1 (6 bases). From germline, CDR1 is MDHEN and CDR2 SYDVKM. CDR3 length: 13 residues. V gave up 6 bases and J gave up 6 bases, with 12 bases separating them. The chain's CDR3 is CASRDTGTQPQHF. CDR3 bases: TGTGCCAGCAGGGACACAGGGACTCAGCCCCAGCATTTT. The full variable domain, with the rest looked up from reference TRBV28 and TRBJ1-5, is DVKVTQSSRYLVKRTGEKVFLECVQDMDHENMFWYRQDPGLGLRLIYFSYDVKMKEKGDIPEGYSVSREKKERFSLILESASTNQTSMYLCASRDTGTQPQHFGDGTRLSIL.

V usage is TRBV30 and J usage is TRBJ1-1; D is possibly TRBD1 (5 bases). This CDR3 has 12 residues. V gave up 4 bases and J gave up 2 bases, with 8 bases separating them. Germline values: CDR1 GTSNPN, CDR2 SVGIG (reference sequence). CDR3 bases: TGTGCCTGGAACGGGGGAAACACTGAAGCTTTCTTT. Translation gives CAWNGGNTEAFF. The variable domain in full, completed from reference TRBV30 and TRBJ1-1, reads SQTIHQWPATLVQPVGSPLSLECTVEGTSNPNLYWYRQAAGRGLQLLFYSVGIGQISSEVPQNLSASRPQDRQFILSSKKLLLSDSGFYLCAWNGGNTEAFFGQGTRLTVV.

The chain links TRBV4-3 to TRBJ2-3, with 8 bases aligning to TRBD1. The CDR3 consists of 17 residues. Per the germline V gene, CDR1 is LGHNA and CDR2 is YSLEER. With 0 bases clipped from V and 3 bases from J, the junction kept 8 bases outside the gene matches. The CDR3 loop is CASSQERTGTFTDTQYF. CDR3 coding DNA: TGCGCCAGCAGCCAAGAGAGGACAGGGACGTTTACAGATACGCAGTATTTT.

Ten or more counts support this clonotype. V usage is TRBV29-1 and J usage is TRBJ2-7; tentative D call: TRBD1 (6 bases). The V gene's germline CDR1 is SQVTM and CDR2 ANQGSEA. The CDR3 runs to 15 residues. The ends were cut back, 3 bases at V and 0 bases at J, with 15 bases in the middle. The CDR3 loop reads CSVEIPGTTSYEQYF. The CDR3 DNA reads TGCAGCGTTGAGATCCCCGGGACAACCTCCTACGAGCAGTACTTC.

This clonotype has a count of ten or more. The chain carries TRBV4-2 and TRBJ1-1; D is unresolved. The CDR3 extends over 15 amino acids. Germline-derived CDR1 and CDR2 are LGHNA and YNFKEQ. V was pared by 1 base and J by 0 bases, with 9 bases between. CDR3 nucleotides: TGTGCCAGCAGCCAAGGTGGGCACATGAACACTGAAGCTTTCTTT. Protein: CASSQGGHMNTEAFF.

There are many counts of this clonotype. The rearrangement links TRBV29-1 to TRBJ2-7, with a tentative D call TRBD2 (5 bases). CDR1 and CDR2 (germline): SQVTM, ANQGSEA. The CDR3 spans 13 residues. Trimming cost V 4 bases and J 3 bases, with 13 bases left between them. CDR3 sequence: CSVVSVGSYEQYF. CDR3 sequence (DNA): TGCAGCGTTGTGAGTGTAGGGAGCTACGAGCAGTACTTC.

For this clonotype: A much larger clone differs from this one at a single base, so this may be a read error. The chain uses TRBV20-1 and TRBJ1-5; no reliable D call. The CDR3 has 12 residues. Per the germline V gene, CDR1 is DFQATT and CDR2 is SNEGSKA (reference sequence). V lost 6 bases and J lost 4, with 10 bases in between. CDR3 residues: CSANGENQPQHF. In DNA, the CDR3 is TGCAGTGCCAACGGCGAAAATCAGCCCCAGCATTTT.

This clonotype was recorded many times. The rearrangement links TRBV25-1 to TRBJ1-5, with D perhaps matching TRBD1 (5 bases). Germline lookup yields CDR1 MGHDK and CDR2 SYGVNS. With 6 bases removed from V and 3 bases from J, the gap between germline ends came to 9 bases. This CDR3 contains 13 residues. The CDR3 DNA sequence: TGTGCCAGCAGGGCAGGGTACAATCAGCCCCAGCATTTT. Translation gives CASRAGYNQPQHF. The full variable domain, its missing parts supplied by reference TRBV25-1 and TRBJ1-5, is EADIYQTPRYLVIGTGKKITLECSQTMGHDKMYWYQQDPGMELHLIHYSYGVNSTEKGDLSSESTVSRIRTEHFPLTLESARPSHTSQYLCASRAGYNQPQHFGDGTRLSIL.

This clonotype was picked up many times. This chain connects TRBV7-9 to TRBJ2-7; 7 bases line up with TRBD2. Germline assignment: CDR1 SEHNR and CDR2 FQNEAQ (reference sequence). Losses at the gene ends were 2 bases for V and 2 bases for J; bases not matched to a gene: 6. The CDR3 is 15 amino acids. The CDR3 reads CASSLTASGAYEQYF. The CDR3 DNA sequence: TGTGCCAGCAGCTTAACGGCTAGCGGAGCCTACGAGCAGTACTTC.

This clonotype came up once. The chain carries TRBV5-6 and TRBJ2-1; weak D call: TRBD1 (5 bases). This CDR3 region has 15 residues. V was shortened by 4 bases and J by 4 bases, with 15 bases between the two germline ends. Per the germline V gene, CDR1 is SGHDT and CDR2 is YYEEEE. The CDR3 loop reads CASSGTGRIYNEQFF. The CDR3 DNA reads as TGTGCCAGCAGCGGTACAGGCCGGATATACAATGAGCAGTTCTTC. Supplemented by reference TRBV5-6 and TRBJ2-1, the full variable domain reads DAGVTQSPTHLIKTRGQQVTLRCSPKSGHDTVSWYQQALGQGPQFIFQYYEEEERQRGNFPDRFSGHQFPNYSSELNVNALLLGDSALYLCASSGTGRIYNEQFFGPGTRLTVL.

The chain carries TRBV4-1 and TRBJ1-4; maybe TRBD1 (5 bases). The CDR3 sequence is 17 residues long. The V and J ends lost 3 bases and 2 bases respectively, with 16 bases between them. CDR1 is MGHRA, CDR2 YSYEKL, per germline. CDR3 protein: CASSHEGVERTNEKLFF. For the CDR3, the DNA is TGCGCCAGCAGCCACGAAGGGGTTGAACGGACTAATGAAAAACTGTTTTTT.

The chain combines TRBV9 with TRBJ2-3; 13 bases agree with TRBD2. Germline CDR1 SGDLS, CDR2 YYNGEE. V lost 4 bases, J lost 0 bases, and 5 bases stayed unmatched. The CDR3 has 17 amino acids. The CDR3 loop is CASSTGLAGASTDTQYF. The CDR3 coding sequence is TGTGCCAGCAGCACCGGACTAGCGGGGGCCAGCACAGATACGCAGTATTTT.

In regard to this clonotype: A much larger clonotype is one base distant, so this may be a read error. The chain joins TRBV9 to TRBJ1-5; possible D gene TRBD1, 6 bases. The germline CDR1 and CDR2 sequences are SGDLS and YYNGEE. The CDR3 has 14 amino acids. The V and J ends lost 6 bases and 7 bases respectively, with 17 bases between them. The CDR3 reads CASTEGGGEQPQHF. CDR3 nucleotides: TGTGCCAGCACTGAGGGCGGGGGCGAGCAGCCCCAGCATTTT.

This clonotype was found a few times. This chain connects TRBV5-8 to TRBJ1-2; TRBD1 agrees at 11 bases. There are 14 residues in the CDR3. Germline V CDR1 and CDR2: SGHTS, YDEGEE. The trim removed 3 bases at V and 8 bases at J, leaving 6 bases unmatched. CDR3 in DNA: TGTGCCAGCAGCTACGGACAGGGGGCTGACGGCTACACCTTC. Translated: CASSYGQGADGYTF.

This clonotype has a count of ten or more. The rearrangement links TRBV7-2 to TRBJ1-1; D is perhaps TRBD1 (6 bases). CDR1 and CDR2 from the germline V gene are SGHTA and FQGNSA. The CDR3 is 23 amino acids. V lost 2 bases and J 5 bases, leaving 39 bases between the germline ends. The CDR3 DNA sequence: TGTGCCAGCAGCTTAAGGAACCCAATTAAGGGGGAAAAAGGACACCCTAGGCGGACTGAAGCTTTCTTT. It specifies CASSLRNPIKGEKGHPRRTEAFF.

Many counts were recorded for this clonotype. The chain has TRBV9 and TRBJ2-2, with D possibly TRBD1 on 6 matching bases. Trimming took off 7 bases at V and 2 bases at J, with 18 bases between the two ends. The germline V gene encodes CDR1 SGDLS and CDR2 YYNGEE. The length of the CDR3 is 16 residues. The CDR3 DNA follows: TGTGCCAGCGCCCAGGGGCTGTGGTCAAACACCGGGGAGCTGTTTTTT. It codes for CASAQGLWSNTGELFF.

This clonotype came up many times. The genes are TRBV29-1 and TRBJ1-5; the D is unclear. CDR1 SQVTM and CDR2 ANQGSEA come from the germline V gene. V gave up 3 bases and J gave up 6 bases, with 12 bases separating them. This CDR3 region has 13 residues. The CDR3 spells CSVESRVGQPQHF. CDR3 bases: TGCAGCGTTGAGAGTAGGGTTGGTCAGCCCCAGCATTTT. Full variable domain (remainder filled in from reference TRBV29-1 and TRBJ1-5): SAVISQKPSRDICQRGTSLTIQCQVDSQVTMMFWYRQQPGQSLTLIATANQGSEATYESGFVIDKFPISRPNLTFSTLTVSNMSPEDSSIYLCSVESRVGQPQHFGDGTRLSIL.

This clonotype has a single count. A clone one base away is much larger, so this may be a read error. The chain uses TRBV9 and TRBJ2-3; maybe TRBD2 (5 bases). The germline gives CDR1 SGDLS, CDR2 YYNGEE. With 0 bases removed from V and 0 bases from J, the gap between germline ends came to 26 bases. This CDR3 contains 21 residues. CDR3 nucleotide sequence: TGTGCCAGCAGCGTAGCGGAGAGTAGCGAGGGAAAACATCCTAGCACAGATACGCAGTATTTT. This translates into CASSVAESSEGKHPSTDTQYF.

This clonotype was seen repeatedly, ten times or more. The rearrangement uses TRBV12-3 or TRBV12-4 and TRBJ2-3; no reliable D call. This CDR3 region has 13 residues. V lost 7 bases and J 4 bases, leaving 12 bases between the germline ends. In nucleotides, the CDR3 is TGTGCCAGCACACCCTCTACCGCAGATACGCAGTATTTT. The encoded protein is CASTPSTADTQYF.

Concerning this clonotype itself: This may be a read error: a much more frequent sequence differs by one nucleotide. The chain couples TRBV24-1 to TRBJ2-3, with TRBD1 matching 7 bases. The CDR3 runs to 15 residues. The junction had 7 bases not matched to a gene; V was cut back by 3 bases and J by 5 bases. Germline CDR1 is KGHDR and CDR2 is SFDVKD. This CDR3 is CATSDKDRPGDTQYF. The CDR3 bases are TGTGCCACCAGTGATAAGGACAGGCCTGGAGATACGCAGTATTTT.

This clonotype came up many times. V is TRBV2 and J is TRBJ2-2; D may be TRBD1 or TRBD2 (6 bases each). There are 14 residues in the CDR3. Looked up from germline, CDR1 is SNHLY and CDR2 is FYNNEI. Trimming removed 9 bases from V and 1 base from J, with 12 bases in between. CDR3 sequence (DNA): TGTGCCAGGGGAGGACAGATGAACACCGGGGAGCTGTTTTTT. Translated, it gives CARGGQMNTGELFF.

On this clonotype itself: A single base separates this from a much larger clone, so it may be a read error. No conserved phenylalanine or tryptophan is present at the end of the CDR3, so a read error is the likely explanation. The chain couples TRBV6-2 or TRBV6-3 to TRBJ2-1; a weak D match, TRBD1 (6 bases). The CDR3 is made up of 14 amino acids. The ends were cut back, 3 bases at V and 9 bases at J, with 15 bases in the middle. Germline CDR1 is MNHEY and CDR2 is SVGEGT. CDR3 bases: TGTGCCAGCAGTTATTTGGGGGCGAGGGTTGAGCAGTTCCTC. This codes for CASSYLGARVEQFL.